A selection of T cell receptor beta chains follows, all from one sample in a study of blood T cell repertoires in COVID-19. Profiled with immunoSEQ multiplex PCR; TCRdb holds only in-frame clones, not every one. The table includes 350,000 to 500,000 clones, around nine tenths detected once. Sequencing was done on a sample of peripheral blood. These receptors were taken from a man between 18 and 29 years old with COVID-19, enrolled during active disease. Both conserved end residues are part of each CDR3. A D gene is named only where the DNA matches it firmly.

CDR3 length | J gene | V gene | D gene | CDR3 protein
14 | TRBJ2-2 | TRBV25-1 | TRBD1 | CASRDRWDTGELFF
15 | TRBJ1-2 | TRBV14 | . | CASSQRTFQNYGYTF
15 | TRBJ1-2 | TRBV6-5 | . | CASSPRRGRGYGYTF
13 | TRBJ2-7 | TRBV28 | . | CASRKGGGYEQYF
16 | TRBJ2-3 | TRBV7-2 | . | CASSAGTSWGTDTQYF
14 | TRBJ1-3 | TRBV6-5 | . | CASRVRGQLNTIYF
15 | TRBJ1-5 | TRBV6-6 | TRBD1 | CASSYLQGLNQPQHF
15 | TRBJ1-4 | TRBV6-5 | TRBD1 | CASSYSGQVDEKLFF
14 | TRBJ2-7 | TRBV27 | . | CASSFNRASYEQYF
13 | TRBJ2-3 | TRBV7-3 | . | CASSSPGTDTQYF
15 | TRBJ1-5 | TRBV9 | . | CASSVGQAVNQPQHF
12 | TRBJ1-1 | TRBV6-5 | . | CASSYLTGEAFF
14 | TRBJ1-2 | TRBV5-4 | . | CASSSSRDTAGYTF
16 | TRBJ1-1 | TRBV5-1 | . | CASSPPGPPGRTEAFF
16 | TRBJ1-3 | TRBV23-1 | . | CASTAGRASSGNTIYF
15 | TRBJ1-3 | TRBV5-1 | TRBD1 | CASSWGQGAGNTIYF
14 | TRBJ1-1 | TRBV5-1 | . | CASSKQSGLAEAFF
13 | TRBJ2-1 | TRBV12-3/TRBV12-4 | TRBD2 | CASSPSSGGSLFF
18 | TRBJ1-4 | TRBV7-3 | . | CASSLNTSPAPFNEKLFF
10 | TRBJ2-3 | TRBV2 | . | CASMRDTQYF
16 | TRBJ2-2 | TRBV16 | TRBD1 | CASSQSTGPSTGELFF
13 | TRBJ1-4 | TRBV6-5 | . | CASGLENTEKLFF
17 | TRBJ1-5 | TRBV6-2/TRBV6-3 | . | CASSLSGGSHRNQPQHF
14 | TRBJ2-2 | TRBV2 | . | CASSVEILTGELFF
16 | TRBJ2-1 | TRBV27 | . | CASSPLGGGADNEQFF
14 | TRBJ1-1 | TRBV2 | . | CASRASGYDTEAFF
14 | TRBJ2-3 | TRBV11-1 | . | CASSGRGIQDTQYF
13 | TRBJ2-1 | TRBV5-1 | . | CASSLPGVEEQFF
16 | TRBJ2-1 | TRBV5-8 | . | CASSSSLSSLYNEQFF
17 | TRBJ2-5 | TRBV18 | TRBD2 | CASSPPGLAGDAETQYF
15 | TRBJ2-1 | TRBV6-5 | TRBD2 | CASSTLAGVYNEQFF
15 | TRBJ2-3 | TRBV4-1 | . | CASSPFAGSTDTQYF
16 | TRBJ2-3 | TRBV6-1 | TRBD2 | CASSGSAGGSTDTQYF
16 | TRBJ2-1 | TRBV11-3 | TRBD2 | CASSPLGTSGSSLPFF
16 | TRBJ1-3 | TRBV9 | . | CASSVDTGRPGNTIYF
16 | TRBJ2-5 | TRBV14 | TRBD2 | CASSQGLAVGIETQYF
15 | TRBJ1-5 | TRBV24-1 | . | CATSAQGGHGQPQHF
15 | TRBJ1-5 | TRBV28 | TRBD1 | CASSQPGQAYQPQHF
13 | TRBJ1-1 | TRBV5-1 | TRBD1 | CASSLGQGAEAFF
13 | TRBJ2-7 | TRBV18 | . | CASSYQGTYEQYF